This T cell receptor (beta chain) was recovered during a study of tumor and adjacent non-tumor tissue in lung cancer. About the study: Each sample yielded approximately 4.2 million productive TCRbeta reads on average.

The CDR3 sequence is 15 residues long. Germline V CDR1 and CDR2: MNHEY, SVGAGI. V lost 3 bases to trimming and J lost 9 bases, with 18 bases between them. Broader study findings: Tumor tissue had significantly higher TCR diversity than normal lung. Tumor TCR diversity, when higher, was linked to shorter survival.

TCRbeta libraries were built with three rounds of nested PCR, modified from ARM-PCR. One entry per CDR3 protein results from TCRdb running MiXCR on the multiplex PCR reads. The table records some 100,000 distinct CDR3 sequences, less than 75% of them present only once. RNA was extracted from bulk tissue without any cell sorting. Distant lung tissue was collected more than 3 cm away from the tumor edge. Donors were chemotherapy-naive, newly diagnosed lung cancer surgical patients in China, August–late 2014. As regards this clonotype: Its antigen is not known.

This clonotype originated in a man under 40 with non-small cell lung cancer. The genes are TRBV6-5 and TRBJ2-4; either TRBD1 or TRBD2 may fit D (5 bases each). The sequencing input was distant non-tumor lung tissue. CDR3 DNA: TGTGCCAGCAGTTATGGGACCGCGGAAGAGGGCATTCAGTACTTC. Amino acids: CASSYGTAEEGIQYF.